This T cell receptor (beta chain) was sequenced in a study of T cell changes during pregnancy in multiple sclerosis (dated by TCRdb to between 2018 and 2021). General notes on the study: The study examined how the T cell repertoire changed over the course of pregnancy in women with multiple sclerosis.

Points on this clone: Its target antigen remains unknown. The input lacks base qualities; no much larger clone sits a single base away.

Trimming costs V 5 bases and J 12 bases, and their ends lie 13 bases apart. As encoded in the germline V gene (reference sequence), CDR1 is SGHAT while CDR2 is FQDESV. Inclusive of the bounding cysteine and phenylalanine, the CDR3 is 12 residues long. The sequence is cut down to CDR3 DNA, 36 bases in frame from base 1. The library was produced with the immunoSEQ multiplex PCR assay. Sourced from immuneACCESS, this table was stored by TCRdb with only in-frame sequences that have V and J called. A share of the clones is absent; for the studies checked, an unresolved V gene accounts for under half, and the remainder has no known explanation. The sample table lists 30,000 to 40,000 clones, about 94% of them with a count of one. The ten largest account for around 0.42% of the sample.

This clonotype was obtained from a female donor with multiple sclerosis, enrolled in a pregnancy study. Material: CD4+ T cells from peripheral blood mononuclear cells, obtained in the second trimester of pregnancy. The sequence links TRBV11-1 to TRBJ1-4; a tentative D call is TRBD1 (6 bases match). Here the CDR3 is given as CASSRGRGQLFF. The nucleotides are TGTGCCAGCAGCCGAGGCAGGGGTCAACTGTTTTTT.